The T cell receptor beta chain described here comes from a study of beta chain features in type 1 diabetes. Overall study findings and caveats: Researchers reported that naive, central memory and Treg TCRB repertoires appeared more similar in patients than in healthy donors.

In its sample, this clone was seen a few times. Its antigen is as yet unknown. Between the trimmed V and J ends, which lost 1 base and 5 bases, there was a span of 12 bases. The CDR3 extends over 14 amino acids. Germline CDR1 is SGHRS and CDR2 is YFSETQ. TCRB transcripts that were expressed got sequenced, as all of the isolated RNA had been reverse transcribed. Repertoires were generated with immunoSEQ multiplex PCR, while TCRdb's copy carries only in-frame clones and drops some. This table has about 150,000 clones, about 8.1% appearing once. Material for sequencing was central memory CD4+ T cells from blood. The TCR comes from a man aged 18 to 35 in good health. The chain couples TRBV5-1 to TRBJ2-5; a weak D match, TRBD2 (6 bases). CDR3 region: CASSLSSGRETQYF. CDR3 nucleotides: TGCGCCAGCAGCTTGAGTAGCGGTCGGGAGACCCAGTACTTC.